Presented here are 13 T cell receptor beta chains from one specimen sequenced in a study of monozygotic twins with inflammatory bowel disease. Following a re-call of the 5' RACE reads, TCRdb has one entry per CDR3 protein and lacks DNA. The table for this sample gives 300,000 to 450,000 distinct CDR3 sequences. The sequenced sample was blood. The receptors derive from a human donor with ulcerative colitis or Crohn's disease, or a healthy co-twin of an affected twin (not recorded which).

The CDR3 sequence is CASSPLGQGFLMNTEAFF. The V and J genes are TRBV18 and TRBJ1-1; TCRdb calls TRBD1, which cannot be checked without DNA. The V gene's germline CDR1 is KGHSH and CDR2 LQKENI. This CDR3 spans 18 amino acids.

The chain has TRBV4-3 and TRBJ2-7; TCRdb picks TRBD1, but there is no DNA to check that call. Per the germline V gene, CDR1 is LGHNA and CDR2 is YSLEER. The CDR3 consists of 14 residues. The CDR3 region is CASSQEGNRGEQYF.

The rearrangement links TRBV5-6 to TRBJ2-5. The CDR3 extends over 13 amino acids. CDR1 SGHDT and CDR2 YYEEEE come from the germline V gene. The CDR3 loop is CASSLDSTRTQYF.

This chain uses TRBV11-1 with TRBJ2-1. The CDR3 length is 17 residues. Germline V lookup: CDR1 SGHAT, CDR2 FQDESV (reference sequence). CDR3 sequence reads: CASSLYAGVTSNNEQFF. The full variable domain, with the rest looked up from reference TRBV11-1 and TRBJ2-1, is EAEVAQSPRYKITEKSQAVAFWCDPISGHATLYWYRQILGQGPELLVQFQDESVVDDSQLPKDRFSAERLKGVDSTLKIQPAELGDSAMYLCASSLYAGVTSNNEQFFGPGTRLTVL.

The chain uses TRBV5-1 and TRBJ2-3; TCRdb returns TRBD2, unconfirmable since there is no DNA. CDR1 is SGHRS, CDR2 YFSETQ, per germline. The CDR3 has 17 residues. CDR3 sequence: CASTSFLTRSSTDTQYF.

The rearrangement uses TRBV15 and TRBJ2-7; TCRdb designates TRBD1, a call that cannot be tested without DNA. CDR3 length equals 15 residues. CDR1 LNHNV and CDR2 YYDKDF come from the germline V gene (reference sequence). The CDR3 region is CATSSFGTGAYEQYF.

The rearrangement links TRBV12-3 or TRBV12-4 to TRBJ1-1. The CDR3 covers 14 residues. The CDR3 is CASTLRRLGTEAFF.

The chain joins TRBV20-1 to TRBJ2-7; TCRdb gives TRBD1 as the D gene, but with no DNA this cannot be confirmed. CDR1 is DFQATT and CDR2 is SNEGSKA in the germline V gene (reference sequence). The CDR3 runs to 13 residues. The CDR3 region is CSAVRDRISEQYF.

V and J are TRBV5-8 and TRBJ1-1; the TCRdb D gene call, TRBD1, has no DNA to confirm it. The CDR3 loop spans 15 amino acids. CDR1 and CDR2 (germline): SGHTS, YDEGEE. CDR3 amino acids: CASSLAVWGETEAFF.

This rearrangement joins TRBV30 to TRBJ1-5. Germline-derived CDR1 and CDR2 are GTSNPN and SVGIG (reference sequence). The CDR3 has 13 amino acids. The CDR3 loop is CAWSTRYNQPQHF.

The chain recombines TRBV4-1 with TRBJ1-1; TCRdb gives TRBD1 as the D gene, but with no DNA this cannot be confirmed. Germline V gives CDR1 MGHRA, CDR2 YSYEKL. This CDR3 spans 14 amino acids. The CDR3 reads CASSQEGGNTEAFF.

This rearrangement joins TRBV7-2 to TRBJ2-2; TCRdb reports TRBD1, a call that lacks DNA to check it against. This CDR3 comprises 17 residues. In germline, CDR1 is SGHTA, CDR2 FQGNSA. This CDR3 is CASSLVTGGEGVRELFF.

The chain recombines TRBV7-9 with TRBJ1-5. The CDR3 loop spans 17 amino acids. Germline V gives CDR1 SEHNR, CDR2 FQNEAQ (reference sequence). This CDR3 reads CASSLLGEPDSNQPQHF.